This T cell receptor beta chain was sequenced during a study of T cells in Graves' hyperthyroidism and ophthalmopathy (dated by TCRdb to about 2019). Background on the whole study: Peripheral blood samples were taken at the time of initial diagnosis, prior to any treatment. A discovery cohort of roughly 96 patients, approximately 45 with Graves' ophthalmopathy and under 60 with stable Graves' hyperthyroidism, was used to find distinguishing TCR V-J signatures. Prospective prediction of ophthalmopathy was tested in an independent validation cohort of fewer than 20 hyperthyroidism patients and 15 to 17 patients who later progressed to ophthalmopathy. For training and testing, the 80 to 100 patients in the discovery cohort were randomly divided in a 7:3 ratio. In addition, the study compared T-cell repertoires in thyroid tissue and in blood from five to seven Graves' hyperthyroidism patients. After sampling, hyperthyroidism patients received methimazole starting at 30 mg daily, and ophthalmopathy patients received high-dose intravenous methylprednisolone. TCR Vbeta CDR3 sequencing of approximately 140 peripheral blood samples (around 45 ophthalmopathy, 75 hyperthyroidism and some 17 progressor patients) is reported in the paper.

The TCR beta CDR3 regions were amplified from RNA transcripts. The first round of RT-PCR for the TCR CDR3 was performed with the HTBI primer set and the Qiagen OneStep RT-PCR kit. Libraries were constructed in a second round of multiplex PCR, after which size selection and purification were carried out. Libraries were sequenced paired-end with 100 bp reads on an Illumina HiSeq2000. On the authors' methods: Raw data were processed with SOAPnuke, discarding reads with adapters, uncalled bases, mean Phred below 15, or no exact constant-primer or identifier match. COPE v1.2.5 was used to merge high-quality paired reads, and clonotypes were defined as unique nucleotide sequences. MiTCR v1.1 was used to align clonotypes to the IMGT TRBV, TRBD and TRBJ reference segments. The analysis was restricted to V-J combinations with a frequency above 0.0001, which together covered about 99% of the repertoires. A TCS score was defined as the ratio between F50 (clonal expansion) and ExV (chaos), using BLOSUM62-based TCRdist between CDR3 peptides within each V-J. Welch's t-statistics and random forest reduced 500 to 550 V-J features to 13, which were used in a naive Bayes classifier (R e1071). The similarity between thyroid and blood repertoires was quantified using the Morisita-Horn index. The public reads were quality trimmed at Q25 with fastp and then assembled into clones with MiXCR by TCRdb, keeping productive beta chains. One record per CDR3 amino acid sequence lists the most common genes and DNA. In this record, the V and J calls reflect TCRdb's handling and not the investigators' own analysis. In this sample the table shows approximately 870,000 distinct CDR3 sequences, roughly 40% of which occur a single time. 8% to 9% of the sample lies in the top ten.

Points the paper makes about the study in general: In validation, the model predicted progression to ophthalmopathy with 65% to 71% sensitivity and around 72% specificity, a median of about 6 months before onset. No statistical method was used to set the sample size in advance, and investigators knew the group allocation. Ophthalmopathy was separated from stable hyperthyroidism by a 13 V-J signature model, with just over 85% sensitivity and about 81% specificity obtained in cross-validation and 80%/75% obtained in testing. Blood samples also contained most of the expanded thyroid clonotypes (frequency above 0.001), which suggests that blood repertoires may reflect thyroid immune responses.

Stable Graves' hyperthyroidism was defined as no progression to ophthalmopathy during 18 months of follow-up. Hyperthyroidism patients were newly diagnosed, with disease duration under 2 months, and aged 18 to 65 years. Patients with uncontrolled infections, other autoimmune diseases, pregnancy or lactation were excluded. Diagnoses relied on clinical symptoms, serum thyroxine and TRAb, thyroid ultrasound and orbital computed tomography. Ficoll-Paque density gradient centrifugation was used to isolate PBMCs from about 10 ml of fresh peripheral blood. Trizol reagent was used to extract total RNA, and RNA quality was then checked on an Agilent 2100 Bioanalyzer. The trim is 3 bases for V and 4 bases for J, with a gap of 21 bases between the germline ends. The CDR3 runs 17 amino acids, cysteine and phenylalanine included. The read is trimmed to its CDR3 DNA, 51 bases read in frame from base 1. From the germline V gene, CDR1 is SQVTM and CDR2 is ANQGSEA.

Note on this clonotype: Which antigen it targets is not known. No much larger clonotype is one base removed from it; base qualities were not supplied.

The rearrangement combines TRBV29-1 with TRBJ2-2; a tentative D call is TRBD2 (5 bases match). The receptor was isolated from a young man with Graves' hyperthyroidism. The sequencing sample was made of blood. The DNA sequence is given as TGCAGCGTTGAGTCCCCGGGGAAGGGAGCGAGCACCGGGGAGCTGTTTTTT. Translated, it reads CSVESPGKGASTGELFF.